The 17 T cell receptor beta chains below were found in one sample sequenced in a study of blood T cell repertoires in COVID-19. Sequencing used immunoSEQ multiplex PCR; TCRdb keeps in-frame clones, though not all of them. The sample consists of about 270,000 clones, under 95% of them appearing once. Sequencing was done on a sample of PBMCs or T cells enriched from blood (not recorded which). The receptors here all came from a woman aged 40 to 55 with acute COVID-19.

The chain couples TRBV5-8 to TRBJ1-2; 7 nucleotides match TRBD1. After removal of 10 bases from V and 7 bases from J, the junction contained 13 bases not matched to a gene. This CDR3 has 13 residues. Germline V CDR1 and CDR2: SGHTS, YDEGEE. DNA of the CDR3: TGTGCCGGACCGGACAGGCTTGGTGTTGGCTACACCTTC. Protein: CAGPDRLGVGYTF.

J is TRBJ1-5 and V is TRBV30; D is unresolved. Trimming took off 7 bases at V and 5 bases at J, with 15 bases between the two ends. Germline V CDR1 and CDR2: GTSNPN, SVGIG (reference sequence). This CDR3 region has 13 residues. The CDR3 nucleotides are TGTGCCTCCTCTCCCGACGGGTATCAGCCCCAGCATTTT. Encoded protein: CASSPDGYQPQHF. The full variable domain, completed using reference TRBV30 and TRBJ1-5, is SQTIHQWPATLVQPVGSPLSLECTVEGTSNPNLYWYRQAAGRGLQLLFYSVGIGQISSEVPQNLSASRPQDRQFILSSKKLLLSDSGFYLCASSPDGYQPQHFGDGTRLSIL.

CDR3 sequence: CASSHRTVTQETQYF. CDR3 coding DNA: TGTGCCAGCAGCCATAGGACAGTGACCCAAGAGACCCAGTACTTC. The V call is TRBV3-1 (or the pseudogene TRBV3-2), the J call TRBJ2-5; weak D call: TRBD1 (6 bases). The CDR3 totals 15 residues. Germline CDR1 is LGHDT and CDR2 is YNNKEL (reference sequence). Trimming took off 3 bases at V and 1 base at J, with 12 bases between the two ends.

The chain carries TRBV18 and TRBJ1-4; D not resolved. V was trimmed by 3 bases and J by 2 bases, leaving 7 bases between them. The CDR3 is 14 residues long. Germline assignment: CDR1 KGHSH and CDR2 LQKENI. CDR3 DNA: TGTGCCAGCTCACCCCTAACTACTAATGAAAAACTGTTTTTT. It encodes CASSPLTTNEKLFF.

The gene calls are TRBV28 and TRBJ1-2, with TRBD1 as a possible D gene (6 bases). Trimming removed 0 bases from V and 5 bases from J, with 13 bases in between. The CDR3 extends over 15 amino acids. The germline CDR1 and CDR2 sequences are MDHEN and SYDVKM. The CDR3 reads CASSLWGATRYGYTF. The DNA for the CDR3 is TGTGCCAGCAGTTTATGGGGGGCTACGAGGTATGGCTACACCTTC.

The chain links TRBV27 to TRBJ2-5, with TRBD2 matching over 7 bases. This CDR3 region has 16 residues. The V gene end was trimmed by 3 bases and the J gene end by 0 bases; junction bases not matched to a gene: 7. Germline CDR1 MNHEY, CDR2 SMNVEV (reference sequence). In DNA, the CDR3 is TGTGCCAGCAGTTTGGGGATGGGGGGGTACCAAGAGACCCAGTACTTC. Amino acid sequence: CASSLGMGGYQETQYF.

The J gene is TRBJ2-6, the V gene TRBV4-1; D is possibly TRBD2 (6 bases). Germline V gene sequence: CDR1 MGHRA, CDR2 YSYEKL. The CDR3 runs to 16 residues. The V end lost 0 bases, the J end lost 0 bases, and 6 bases lay between the germline ends. For the CDR3, the DNA is TGCGCCAGCAGCCAAGACGGGAGCTCTGGGGCCAACGTCCTGACTTTC. It yields the protein CASSQDGSSGANVLTF.

V gene TRBV7-8 combines with J gene TRBJ1-1; no reliable D call. Trimming pared 1 base from V and 2 bases from J, leaving 14 bases between. The CDR3 contains 16 residues. Germline lookup yields CDR1 SGHVS and CDR2 FQNEAQ. This CDR3 reads CASSLGGLRANTEAFF. DNA of the CDR3: TGTGCCAGCAGCTTAGGGGGTCTGAGGGCTAACACTGAAGCTTTCTTT.

V gene TRBV28 combines with J gene TRBJ1-1; perhaps TRBD1 as D (5 bases). The CDR3 is 15 residues long. Looked up from germline, CDR1 is MDHEN and CDR2 is SYDVKM. V dropped 3 bases and J dropped 0 bases, with 11 bases sitting between them. The CDR3 sequence: CASSFVGEVNTEAFF. The CDR3 nucleotides read TGTGCCAGCAGTTTCGTAGGGGAGGTGAACACTGAAGCTTTCTTT. Drawing the rest from reference TRBV28 and TRBJ1-1, the complete variable domain is DVKVTQSSRYLVKRTGEKVFLECVQDMDHENMFWYRQDPGLGLRLIYFSYDVKMKEKGDIPEGYSVSREKKERFSLILESASTNQTSMYLCASSFVGEVNTEAFFGQGTRLTVV.

The chain has TRBV28 and TRBJ1-4; the D is unclear. V lost 5 bases, J lost 4 bases, and 14 bases lay in between. The CDR3 consists of 15 residues. Germline-derived CDR1 and CDR2 are MDHEN and SYDVKM. The CDR3 DNA is TGTGCCAGCAGTACATTCAGCGGGAGTAATGAAAAACTGTTTTTT. This encodes CASSTFSGSNEKLFF.

In this sample, this clone turned up once. V is TRBV7-2 and J is TRBJ1-1; perhaps TRBD1 as D (6 bases). The CDR3 totals 14 residues. The germline V and J ends were trimmed by 10 bases and 1 base, with 16 bases remaining between them. Germline V lookup: CDR1 SGHTA, CDR2 FQGNSA. CDR3 in amino acids: CATGLQGRNTEAFF. In nucleotides, the CDR3 is TGTGCCACGGGCCTACAGGGTAGGAACACTGAAGCTTTCTTT.

V usage is TRBV5-1 and J usage is TRBJ1-2, with no clear D. Per germline, CDR1 SGHRS and CDR2 YFSETQ. The CDR3 is 14 residues long. Trimming removed 4 bases from V and 0 bases from J, with 10 bases in between. CDR3 sequence reads: CASSPSTANYGYTF. The DNA for the CDR3 is TGCGCCAGCAGCCCCAGTACAGCTAACTATGGCTACACCTTC.

The rearrangement joins TRBV4-1 to TRBJ2-7; no clear D. Trimming pared 1 base from V and 4 bases from J, leaving 14 bases between. CDR1 is MGHRA and CDR2 is YSYEKL in the germline V gene. CDR3 size: 15 residues. The CDR3 bases are TGCGCCAGCAGCCAAGTAATCGGCCGGAGATACGAGCAGTACTTC. This sequence encodes CASSQVIGRRYEQYF.

The chain recombines TRBV7-2 with TRBJ2-5; tentative D call: TRBD2 (6 bases). V was cut by 2 bases and J by 5 bases, with 15 bases left in between. Germline CDR1 reads SGHTA; CDR2 reads FQGNSA. The CDR3 runs to 15 residues. The CDR3 region is CASSLRTGAWETQYF. CDR3 in DNA: TGTGCCAGCAGCTTAAGGACGGGAGCGTGGGAGACCCAGTACTTC.

This chain links TRBV2 with TRBJ1-5; the match to TRBD1 covers 11 bases. Losses at the gene ends were 8 bases for V and 0 bases for J; bases not matched to a gene: 3. From germline, CDR1 is SNHLY and CDR2 FYNNEI. This CDR3 region has 15 residues. CDR3 in amino acids: CASRTGGYSNQPQHF. The CDR3 DNA reads as TGTGCCAGCCGGACAGGGGGCTATAGCAATCAGCCCCAGCATTTT.

V usage is TRBV10-3 and J usage is TRBJ1-4; TRBD1 might be the D (5 bases). V dropped 7 bases and J dropped 3 bases, with 9 bases sitting between them. CDR1 is ENHRY, CDR2 SYGVKD, per germline. The CDR3 spans 13 residues. The CDR3 here is CAITQAPNEKLFF. In DNA form, the CDR3 reads TGTGCCATCACACAGGCGCCTAATGAAAAACTGTTTTTT.

The rearrangement links TRBV19 to TRBJ1-1; 8 bases agree with TRBD1. The CDR3 is 11 amino acids. Germline CDR1 LNHDA, CDR2 SQIVND (reference sequence). V was clipped by 6 bases and J by 10 bases; unmatched bases: 4. DNA of the CDR3: TGTGCCAGTAGCCAGGACAGGGTAGCTTTCTTT. The encoded protein is CASSQDRVAFF.